Below, 18 T cell receptor beta chains from the same sample are listed, as sequenced in a study of cytomegalovirus exposure and HLA in healthy donors. In the PCR, 60 Vbeta and 13 Jbeta primers were used. TCRdb's copy holds only in-frame clones and misses some; the assay was immunoSEQ multiplex PCR. This table holds around 100,000 clones, more than 75% found once. The sequencing input was PBMCs. Receptor source: a woman aged 45-60 years in good health and CMV-seropositive.

The DNA for the CDR3 is TGTGCCTGGAATTTAGGGGGACAGCAAAATGAAAAACTGTTTTTT. Protein product: CAWNLGGQQNEKLFF. This chain joins TRBV30 and TRBJ1-4; 7 nucleotides line up with TRBD1. CDR1 is GTSNPN and CDR2 is SVGIG in the germline V gene (reference sequence). The length of the CDR3 is 15 residues. The trim removed 4 bases at V and 5 bases at J, leaving 10 bases unmatched.

The rearrangement links TRBV7-2 to TRBJ1-1; 7 nucleotides match TRBD1. CDR3 length equals 13 residues. Germline assignment: CDR1 SGHTA and CDR2 FQGNSA. Trimming took 3 bases from V and 3 from J; bases not matched to a gene: 1. This CDR3 reads CASSFDRDTEAFF. For the CDR3, the DNA is TGTGCCAGCAGCTTCGACAGGGACACTGAAGCTTTCTTT. Variable domain in full (rest from reference TRBV7-2 and TRBJ1-1): GAGVSQSPSNKVTEKGKDVELRCDPISGHTALYWYRQSLGQGLEFLIYFQGNSAPDKSGLPSDRFSAERTGGSVSTLTIQRTQQEDSAVYLCASSFDRDTEAFFGQGTRLTVV.

This clone was detected only a few times. The V and J genes are TRBV27 and TRBJ2-1; the D is unclear. The CDR3 length is 17 residues. Trimming removed 0 bases from V and 1 base from J, with 13 bases in between. Germline V gene data show CDR1 as MNHEY and CDR2 as SMNVEV (reference sequence). In nucleotides, the CDR3 is TGTGCCAGCAGTTTATCAAGGCAGACAAATTCCTACAATGAGCAGTTCTTC. It translates to CASSLSRQTNSYNEQFF.

The chain employs TRBV7-2 and TRBJ2-3; TRBD2 matches 8 bases. V trimming: 0 bases; J trimming: 2 bases; junction bases outside the gene matches: 10. Germline CDR1 reads SGHTA; CDR2 reads FQGNSA. This CDR3 spans 18 amino acids. The CDR3 sequence: CASSLARQSGGLTDTQYF. In nucleotides, the CDR3 is TGTGCCAGCAGCTTAGCAAGACAGAGCGGGGGTCTCACAGATACGCAGTATTTT.

The gene calls are TRBV6-1 and TRBJ2-3; D is perhaps TRBD1 (6 bases). The V gene lost 6 bases and the J gene lost 0 bases, with 13 bases spanning the gap. The germline gives CDR1 MNHNS, CDR2 SASEGT. This CDR3 spans 15 amino acids. Here the CDR3 DNA reads TGTGCCAGCAGCGGACAGCATACTAGCACAGATACGCAGTATTTT. Translation gives CASSGQHTSTDTQYF.

The gene calls are TRBV4-1 and TRBJ2-5; D remains unclear. This CDR3 contains 15 residues. V lost 2 bases and J lost 3, with 13 bases in between. Looked up from germline, CDR1 is MGHRA and CDR2 is YSYEKL. In DNA, the CDR3 is TGCGCCAGCAGCCAACCCCAAACAACGAAAGAGACCCAGTACTTC. This sequence encodes CASSQPQTTKETQYF.

This clone was seen just once. V and J are TRBV19 and TRBJ2-1, with 8 nucleotides matching TRBD2. V was pared by 0 bases and J by 4 bases, with 11 bases of the junction left unmatched. This CDR3 comprises 18 residues. The germline V gene encodes CDR1 LNHDA and CDR2 SQIVND (reference sequence). CDR3 residues: CASSIDPYRGGSYNEQFF. CDR3 nucleotide sequence: TGTGCCAGTAGTATAGATCCCTACCGGGGGGGAAGTTACAATGAGCAGTTCTTC.

This clone appeared a few times. The V and J genes are TRBV10-1 and TRBJ1-1; D is unresolved. The CDR3 spans 15 residues. The V end lost 8 bases, the J end lost 0 bases, and 16 bases lay between the germline ends. Per germline, CDR1 WNHNN and CDR2 SYGVQD (reference sequence). The CDR3 nucleotides are TGCGCCAGCTCGGAGGGAAGGTCTATGAACACTGAAGCTTTCTTT. Translation: CASSEGRSMNTEAFF.

The chain employs TRBV29-1 and TRBJ2-2; 8 bases are shared with TRBD2. V lost 0 bases, J lost 3 bases, and 6 bases stayed unmatched. Germline V gene sequence: CDR1 SQVTM, CDR2 ANQGSEA. This CDR3 has 16 residues. DNA for the CDR3: TGCAGCGTTGAAGAGGTTGCGGGGGGATACACCGGGGAGCTGTTTTTT. Translated: CSVEEVAGGYTGELFF.

The chain links TRBV19 to TRBJ1-5; TRBD1 aligns across 8 bases. The germline V gene has CDR1 LNHDA and CDR2 SQIVND (reference sequence). The CDR3 length is 12 residues. Unmatched junction bases numbered 0, after V lost 5 bases and J lost 6 bases. The CDR3 region has the DNA TGTGCCAGTAGTGGACAGGGTCAGCCCCAGCATTTT. It specifies CASSGQGQPQHF.

The CDR3 region has the DNA TGTGCCAGCAGCTTCGGGACTAGCGGGGGGGCCCCAGCCAAAAACATTCAGTACTTC. Translated: CASSFGTSGGAPAKNIQYF. The chain couples TRBV7-8 to TRBJ2-4, with 16 positions matching TRBD2. The length of the CDR3 is 19 residues. From germline, CDR1 is SGHVS and CDR2 FQNEAQ. With V trimmed by 3 bases and J by 0 bases, 5 bases remained unmatched.

The chain carries TRBV2 and TRBJ1-2; 10 nucleotides align to TRBD1. The trim removed 7 bases at V and 1 base at J, leaving 9 bases unmatched. CDR1 is SNHLY, CDR2 FYNNEI, per germline. The CDR3 sequence is 16 residues long. The CDR3 reads CASIGTGDGRNYGYTF. DNA of the CDR3: TGTGCCAGCATCGGGACAGGGGACGGGCGTAACTATGGCTACACCTTC.

V usage is TRBV29-1 and J usage is TRBJ2-2, with D perhaps matching TRBD2 (7 bases). V was pared by 7 bases and J by 2 bases, with 11 bases between. The CDR3 is made up of 13 amino acids. Germline loops: CDR1 SQVTM, CDR2 ANQGSEA. The CDR3 coding sequence is TGCAGCGCCTCGGGGGGCAACACCGGGGAGCTGTTTTTT. This gives the protein CSASGGNTGELFF.

V usage is TRBV2 and J usage is TRBJ2-6; TRBD2 might be the D (5 bases). V gave up 4 bases and J gave up 2 bases, with 12 bases separating them. Germline CDR1 is SNHLY and CDR2 is FYNNEI. This CDR3 spans 16 amino acids. CDR3 amino acids: CASSGRIAPGANVLTF. The DNA of the CDR3 is TGTGCCAGCAGTGGTAGGATAGCGCCTGGGGCCAACGTCCTGACTTTC.

With respect to this clone: Other DNA sequences in this sample translate to the same CDR3. The rearrangement links TRBV19 to TRBJ2-7; TRBD1 aligns across 8 bases. The CDR3 sequence is 13 residues long. Germline V CDR1 and CDR2: LNHDA, SQIVND (reference sequence). V shed 2 bases, J shed 4 bases, and the junction held 1 base outside the gene matches. CDR3 residues: CASSIRQGYEQYF. The CDR3 DNA reads TGTGCCAGTAGTATACGACAGGGGTACGAGCAGTACTTC.

The rearrangement joins TRBV2 to TRBJ2-6; D not resolved. With 6 bases removed from V and 0 bases from J, the gap between germline ends came to 15 bases. CDR3 length equals 17 residues. CDR1 SNHLY and CDR2 FYNNEI come from the germline V gene. This CDR3 reads CASRISGSLSGANVLTF. Here the CDR3 DNA reads TGTGCCAGCAGGATATCAGGTTCCCTCTCTGGGGCCAACGTCCTGACTTTC.

This chain uses TRBV4-1 with TRBJ1-5; D not certain. Deletions cut 1 base from V and 1 base from J, with 14 bases between. From germline, CDR1 is MGHRA and CDR2 YSYEKL. This CDR3 is built from 17 residues. The CDR3: CASSQVGGAASNQPQHF. CDR3 coding DNA: TGCGCCAGCAGCCAAGTAGGTGGAGCTGCCAGCAATCAGCCCCAGCATTTT.

This chain connects TRBV5-1 to TRBJ1-4; 10 bases are a match to TRBD1. This CDR3 has 15 residues. The trim removed 4 bases at V and 4 bases at J, leaving 4 bases unmatched. Germline V gene sequence: CDR1 SGHRS, CDR2 YFSETQ. Here the CDR3 reads CASSLGQGYNEKLFF. The CDR3 bases are TGCGCCAGCAGCCTGGGACAGGGGTATAATGAAAAACTGTTTTTT.